This TCR beta chain was recorded in a study of T cell responses to AZD1222 COVID-19 vaccine. Study-wide results and caveats: Breadth and depth of Spike-specific TCRs rose after two AZD1222 doses. Dominant at 160-218 and 743-854, vaccine-associated CD4 TCRs also spanned spike. Of the AZD1222 recipients, only five to seven were seropositive at baseline.

This clone came up once. Its cognate antigen is unknown. CDR1 is SGHTA, CDR2 FQGNSA, per germline. With V trimmed by 3 bases and J by 8 bases, 2 bases remained unmatched. The CDR3 length is 13 residues. Repertoires were generated with immunoSEQ multiplex PCR, while TCRdb's copy carries only in-frame clones and drops some. Of 80,000 to 100,000 clones in the sample, approximately 90% were seen once. The V gene is TRBV7-2, the J gene TRBJ1-4; 8 bases map to TRBD1. This clonotype was obtained from an adult who received the AZD1222 COVID-19 vaccine. Sample: peripheral blood, taken 28 days after the second AZD1222 dose. The CDR3 protein is CASSFRQGEKLFF. CDR3 nucleotide sequence: TGTGCCAGCAGCTTTAGACAGGGGGAAAAACTGTTTTTT.